This T cell receptor beta chain stems from a study of T-cell reconstitution after alpha-beta-depleted transplantation in children. There are a few counts of this clonotype. Unique molecular identifiers were incorporated during preparation of the TCRbeta library. TCRdb fed the PCR reads into MiXCR, producing one record per CDR3 protein. The sample consists of about 460,000 distinct CDR3 sequences, around 12% of them appearing once. The CDR3 consists of 14 residues. V lost 5 bases, J lost 9 bases, and 10 bases stayed unmatched. The source of this sequence is a human donor who donated a stem cell graft to a child with combined immunodeficiency. This chain uses TRBV12-3 or TRBV12-4 with TRBJ2-1, with TRBD1 matching over 7 bases. Material: PBMCs from the stem cell graft donor, obtained from the stem cell graft. The CDR3: CASSHNSDRLEQFF. CDR3 DNA sequence: TGTGCCAGCAGTCATAACTCGGACAGGCTTGAGCAGTTCTTC.